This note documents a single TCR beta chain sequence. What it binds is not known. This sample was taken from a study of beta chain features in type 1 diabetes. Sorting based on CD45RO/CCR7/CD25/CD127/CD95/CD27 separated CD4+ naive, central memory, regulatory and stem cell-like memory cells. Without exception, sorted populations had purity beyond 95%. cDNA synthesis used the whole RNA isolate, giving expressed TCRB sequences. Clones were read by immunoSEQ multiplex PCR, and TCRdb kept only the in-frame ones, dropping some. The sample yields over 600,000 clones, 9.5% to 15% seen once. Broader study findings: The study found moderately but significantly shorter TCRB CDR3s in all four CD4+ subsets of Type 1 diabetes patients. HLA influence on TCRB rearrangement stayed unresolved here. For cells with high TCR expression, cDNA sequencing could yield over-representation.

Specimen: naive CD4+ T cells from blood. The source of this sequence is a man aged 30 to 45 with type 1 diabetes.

The CDR3 spells CASSLPGQPQHF. The CDR3 DNA reads TGTGCCAGCAGTCTGCCGGGTCAGCCCCAGCATTTT. The chain joins TRBV7-8 to TRBJ1-5; D uncertain. The length of the CDR3 is 12 residues. V was pared by 6 bases and J by 6 bases, with 9 bases between. Germline values: CDR1 SGHVS, CDR2 FQNEAQ.